The 23 T cell receptor beta chains below were found in one sample sequenced in a study of tumor-infiltrating lymphocytes in primary liver carcinoma. It was from roughly 20-30 mg of unsorted bulk tissue that RNA and DNA were co-extracted. A constant-region primer primed TCR beta cDNA synthesis from about 0.45 ug of total RNA. Employing slightly modified ARM-PCR, three nested multiplex PCR rounds were run, and these gave rise to the TCR beta libraries. The opening two PCR rounds, around 10 cycles each, paired TRBV1-TRBV30 forward primers with a C-beta reverse primer. TCRdb independently ran MiXCR on the multiplex PCR reads; one entry per CDR3 protein. The sample has some 190,000 distinct CDR3 sequences; around four fifths are singletons. What was sequenced was tumor tissue from primary liver carcinoma. All receptors come from a man aged 35 to 55 with primary liver carcinoma and hepatitis B virus infection.

Details on this clonotype: This may arise from a read error, as a much more abundant clone is one base away. The chain couples TRBV5-1 to TRBJ2-1, with 8 positions matching TRBD2. CDR1 and CDR2 from the germline V gene are SGHRS and YFSETQ. The CDR3 extends over 14 amino acids. As DNA, the CDR3 is TGCGCCAGCAGCGCTGCGGGAGGTTACAAAGAGCAGTTCTTC. It is translated as CASSAAGGYKEQFF. Drawing the rest from reference TRBV5-1 and TRBJ2-1, the complete variable domain is KAGVTQTPRYLIKTRGQQVTLSCSPISGHRSVSWYQQTPGQGLQFLFEYFSETQRNKGNFPGRFSGRQFSNSRSEMNVSTLELGDSALYLCASSAAGGYKEQFFGPGTRLTVL.

With respect to this clonotype: A much larger clone is a single base away; this may be a read error. The V and J genes are TRBV24-1 and TRBJ2-1; 8 nucleotides align to TRBD2. Germline CDR1 reads KGHDR; CDR2 reads SFDVKD. The CDR3 covers 17 residues. CDR3 sequence (DNA): TGTTCCACCAGTGACCCAAGCCCCGGGAGGGCTGTAAATGAGCAGTTCTTC. Translated, it gives CSTSDPSPGRAVNEQFF.

This clonotype was detected many times. CDR3 nucleotide sequence: TGCGCCAGCAGCTTGGGGCCGGACAGGGGGTACGAGCAGTACTTC. Residues: CASSLGPDRGYEQYF. The genes are TRBV5-1 and TRBJ2-7, with 10 bases matching TRBD1. Germline CDR1 SGHRS, CDR2 YFSETQ. The CDR3 contains 15 residues. Unmatched junction bases numbered 4, after V lost 0 bases and J lost 4 bases.

This clonotype was detected only once. The CDR3 ends on some other residue instead of the conserved phenylalanine or tryptophan, so this is likely a read error. The rearrangement links TRBV5-4 to TRBJ2-5; 8 nucleotides match TRBD2. This CDR3 is 13 amino acids long. Germline lookup yields CDR1 SGHNT and CDR2 YYREEE (reference sequence). The CDR3 is CAGSPTSVETQYI. The CDR3 region has the DNA TGTGCCGGCAGCCCGACTAGCGTAGAGACCCAGTACATC.

This chain joins TRBV11-2 and TRBJ2-7; TRBD2 is a possible D gene (5 bases). Germline V gene lookup returns CDR1 SGHAT and CDR2 FQNNGV. The CDR3 consists of 12 residues. V dropped 10 bases and J dropped 3 bases, with 13 bases sitting between them. The CDR3 coding sequence is TGTGCCAACGGTCCCGAGGGCTACGAGCAGTACTTC. It codes for CANGPEGYEQYF.

A word on this clonotype: The CDR3 end shows no conserved phenylalanine or tryptophan, and so a read error is likely. This chain joins TRBV29-1 and TRBJ2-3, with a tentative D call TRBD1 (6 bases). The V end lost 5 bases, the J end lost 4 bases, and 16 bases lay between the germline ends. CDR1 SQVTM and CDR2 ANQGSEA come from the germline V gene. This CDR3 has 14 amino acids. For the CDR3, the DNA is TGCAGCGTTTCCGGGACAAGGGCATCAGATACGCAGTATTCT. It specifies CSVSGTRASDTQYS.

This sequence joins TRBV4-2 and TRBJ2-5, with TRBD2 matching over 8 bases. Germline CDR1 and CDR2: LGHNA and YNFKEQ. The CDR3 runs 19 residues. Trimming cost V 4 bases and J 4 bases; bases outside gene matches: 20. The CDR3 reads CASSPSWTSLTASGETQYF. CDR3 coding DNA: TGTGCCAGCAGCCCCAGTTGGACTAGCCTAACGGCCTCTGGAGAGACCCAGTACTTC.

This clonotype was counted ten times or more. The rearrangement joins TRBV4-3 to TRBJ2-7, with a weak D call TRBD2 (6 bases). CDR3 length: 15 residues. The V gene lost 0 bases and the J gene lost 3 bases, with 12 bases spanning the gap. In germline, CDR1 is LGHNA, CDR2 YSLEER. The CDR3 coding sequence is TGCGCCAGCAGCCAAGAGTACGGGAGTAACTACGAGCAGTACTTC. It yields the protein CASSQEYGSNYEQYF.

The gene calls are TRBV5-4 and TRBJ2-7; 8 bases fit TRBD1. From germline, CDR1 is SGHNT and CDR2 YYREEE (reference sequence). The CDR3 length is 15 residues. V lost 4 bases and J lost 6; bases outside the gene matches: 12. CDR3 protein: CASSPGTGAGREQYF. For the CDR3, the DNA is TGTGCCAGCAGCCCTGGGACAGGCGCGGGACGCGAGCAGTACTTC.

Comment on this clonotype: One end of the junction does not line up with germline, which may come from a read error. The chain links TRBV4-3 to TRBJ2-2; 8 bases fit TRBD2. This CDR3 has 18 amino acids. CDR1 LGHNA and CDR2 YSLEER come from the germline V gene. CDR3 DNA: TGCGCCAGCAGCCAAACCACTAGCGGACATACGAACACCGCTGAACTGTTATTT. Its protein product is CASSQTTSGHTNTAELLF.

As for this clonotype: An end of the junction differs from the germline gene, which may be a read error. The chain joins TRBV30 to TRBJ1-2; D ambiguous. CDR1 is GTSNPN, CDR2 SVGIG, per germline (reference sequence). This CDR3 has 14 residues. For the CDR3, the DNA is TGTACCTGGAGTGGAAACCCCCAATTCTATGGCTACACCTTC. It yields the protein CTWSGNPQFYGYTF.

Details on this clonotype: Sequence at one end of the junction differs from germline and may be a read error. V and J are TRBV14 and TRBJ2-2; D unresolved. Germline loops: CDR1 SGHDN, CDR2 FVKESK. This CDR3 is 15 amino acids long. In DNA, the CDR3 is TGTGACAGCAGTCAAGATCACCTTAACACCGGGGAGCTGTTTTTT. It specifies CDSSQDHLNTGELFF.

A remark on this clonotype: The junction departs from the called germline gene at one end, perhaps through a read error. The chain joins TRBV6-1 to TRBJ2-7; 9 bases match TRBD2. The CDR3 totals 15 residues. CDR1 is MNHNS and CDR2 is SASEGT in the germline V gene. CDR3 nucleotides: TGTGCCAGTAGTGTCTCGACTAGCGGATCCTACGAGAAGTACTTC. Translating it yields CASSVSTSGSYEKYF.

Comment on this clonotype: One end of the junction is discordant with germline, which a read error may explain. J is TRBJ2-5 and V is TRBV5-4; 7 bases line up with TRBD2. Germline loops: CDR1 SGHNT, CDR2 YYREEE (reference sequence). This CDR3 region has 17 residues. In nucleotides, the CDR3 is TGTGCCAGCAGTTCGGGTCCCAGCGGGGTCGATCAAGAGGCCCAGTACTTC. The encoded protein is CASSSGPSGVDQEAQYF.

On this clonotype: The CDR3 does not end in the conserved phenylalanine or tryptophan, so this is likely a read error. This chain joins TRBV10-1 and TRBJ2-1; 12 bases match TRBD2. Germline V gene data show CDR1 as WNHNN and CDR2 as SYGVQD (reference sequence). Trimming at V came to 3 bases and at J to 9 bases, leaving 9 bases not matched to a gene. The CDR3 is 16 amino acids. The CDR3 reads CASSDPTSGSGGEQFL. The CDR3 DNA follows: TGCGCCAGCAGTGACCCGACTAGCGGGAGTGGTGGTGAGCAGTTCCTC.

In its sample, this clonotype ranks as large. The chain links TRBV11-2 to TRBJ1-5; TRBD1 might be the D (6 bases). Trimming removed 1 base at V and 1 base at J, with 14 bases between. The CDR3 is made up of 17 amino acids. Germline V gene lookup returns CDR1 SGHAT and CDR2 FQNNGV. CDR3: CASSLVGVTGSNQPQHF. CDR3 nucleotides: TGTGCCAGCAGCTTAGTAGGGGTAACAGGGAGCAATCAGCCCCAGCATTTT.

Turning to this clonotype: A junction end diverges from the germline sequence, so it may reflect a read error. The chain is built from TRBV29-1 and TRBJ1-1; a weak D match, TRBD1 (5 bases). The CDR3 is made up of 13 amino acids. Germline-derived CDR1 and CDR2 are SQVTM and ANQGSEA. Here the CDR3 DNA reads TGCAGTGTGCTCGACAGAAAGAACACTGAAGTTTTCTTT. Translated, it gives CSVLDRKNTEVFF. Based on the CDR3 plus reference TRBV29-1 and TRBJ1-1, the full variable domain is SAVISQKPSRDICQRGTSLTIQCQVDSQVTMMFWYRQQPGQSLTLIATANQGSEATYESGFVIDKFPISRPNLTFSTLTVSNMSPEDSSIYLCSVLDRKNTEVFFGQGTRLTVV.

On this clonotype: The junction departs from germline at one end; a sequencing error may be responsible. The chain joins TRBV14 to TRBJ2-1; D is unclear. This CDR3 comprises 12 residues. CDR1 SGHDN and CDR2 FVKESK come from the germline V gene. The DNA for the CDR3 is TGTGTCAGCACCCTTACAGTTTCCCGGCCGTTCTTC. Protein: CVSTLTVSRPFF.

As regards this clonotype: No conserved phenylalanine or tryptophan is present at the end of the CDR3, so a read error is the likely explanation. CDR3 DNA: TGTGCCAGTAGCCGCGACGGAAATAGCAATCAGCCCCAGCATTTA. Protein product: CASSRDGNSNQPQHL. The rearrangement uses TRBV5-4 and TRBJ1-5; D gene unclear. Germline lookup yields CDR1 SGHNT and CDR2 YYREEE (reference sequence). The CDR3 contains 15 residues. Trimming removed 8 bases from V and 0 bases from J, with 15 bases in between.

This clonotype was seen only once. This chain links TRBV6-5 with TRBJ2-3; TRBD1 or TRBD2 may be the D gene (5 bases each). The CDR3 covers 16 residues. Germline CDR1 is MNHEY and CDR2 is SVGAGI. V dropped 0 bases and J dropped 15 bases, with 25 bases sitting between them. The CDR3 sequence: CASSYSLEGYTDMQYF. The DNA for the CDR3 is TGTGCCAGCAGTTACTCTTTAGAGGGGTACACAGATATGCAATATTTT.

As regards this clonotype: Mismatch with germline at one junction end may stem from a read error. The CDR3 DNA is TGTGGCGATGTCGGACAGATCAATAAGCCCCAGCATTTT. This sequence encodes CGDVGQINKPQHF. The V call is TRBV29-1, the J call TRBJ1-5; D possibly corresponds to TRBD1 (6 bases). The CDR3 extends over 13 amino acids. CDR1 is SQVTM, CDR2 ANQGSEA, per germline.

Of note for this clonotype: The junction departs from the called germline gene at one end, perhaps through a read error. V gene TRBV6-1 combines with J gene TRBJ2-7; 9 positions match TRBD2. CDR1 MNHNS and CDR2 SASEGT come from the germline V gene. The CDR3 length is 15 residues. As DNA, the CDR3 is TGTGCCAGCATTGTCTCGACTAGCGGATCCTACGAGCAATACTTC. Protein sequence: CASIVSTSGSYEQYF.

J is TRBJ2-1 and V is TRBV9; unclear D gene. CDR3 length: 13 residues. Germline-derived CDR1 and CDR2 are SGDLS and YYNGEE. V was shortened by 4 bases and J by 4 bases, with 9 bases between the two germline ends. CDR3 DNA sequence: TGTGCCAGCAGCATGACTCCTTACAATGAGCAGTTCTTC. Translation gives CASSMTPYNEQFF.